These 6 T cell receptor beta chains originate from one sample sequenced in a study of shared clonotypes between healthy human individuals (dated by TCRdb to the early 2020s). Library preparation was by the immunoSEQ multiplex PCR assay. TCRdb took over this immuneACCESS table, retaining in-frame rearrangements with V and J assigned. Such tables are incomplete; in checked studies, under half of the missing clones stem from an unresolved V gene, and the remainder is unexplained. This sample gives about 2.1 million clones in total; around 95% of them show up just once. About 1.7% of the sample goes to the ten largest clones. CD8 naive samples consisted of CD45RO-negative cells that were positively selected for CCR7, yielding a CD45RA+CCR7+ population without TemRA cells. Material for sequencing was naive CD8+ T cells from PBMCs. According to the study, the label for this sample's cell subset or site signals: CD45RA+CCR7+. These receptor sequences come from a man younger than 35 in good health. Some clones in this sample may be carry-over from other donors' samples.

This clone showed up just once. This sequence joins TRBV11-3 and TRBJ2-1, with TRBD2 identical over 10 bases. The V and J ends lost 4 bases and 3 bases, in that order; junction bases with no gene match: 6. From germline, CDR1 is SGHNT and CDR2 YENEEA. The length of the CDR3 is 16 residues. The CDR3 DNA is TGTGCCAGCAGCTCCATCACTAGCGGGAACTACAATGAGCAGTTCTTC. This gives the protein CASSSITSGNYNEQFF.

The chain combines TRBV29-1 with TRBJ1-2, with D hard to call. Germline CDR1 SQVTM, CDR2 ANQGSEA. Trimming removed 4 bases at V and 8 bases at J, with 17 bases between. This CDR3 region has 13 residues. CDR3 DNA: TGCAGCGTTGGTGGCGGCGGGTTTGGAGGCTACACCTTC. This translates into CSVGGGGFGGYTF.

This clone was observed a handful of times. The chain links TRBV10-1 to TRBJ2-1; D tentatively fits TRBD1 or TRBD2 (5 bases each). In germline, CDR1 is WNHNN, CDR2 SYGVQD (reference sequence). V was trimmed by 3 bases and J by 1 base, leaving 10 bases between them. This CDR3 has 15 residues. CDR3 sequence (DNA): TGCGCCAGCAGTGAACGGGACGGATCCTACAATGAGCAGTTCTTC. Amino acid sequence: CASSERDGSYNEQFF.

The gene calls are TRBV2 and TRBJ1-1; D gene uncertain. V shed 5 bases and J shed 7 bases, with 20 bases lying between them. Per germline, CDR1 SNHLY and CDR2 FYNNEI. The CDR3 is 15 amino acids. The CDR3 sequence is CASSFLLMESSEAFF. The CDR3 DNA follows: TGTGCCAGCAGTTTTCTCCTGATGGAGTCAAGTGAAGCTTTCTTT.

The V gene is TRBV28, the J gene TRBJ2-4; 11 bases agree with TRBD2. Trimming cost V 3 bases and J 0 bases; bases outside gene matches: 13. The germline CDR1 and CDR2 sequences are MDHEN and SYDVKM. The CDR3 consists of 20 residues. The CDR3 DNA is TGTGCCAGCAGTTTCTATGTAGCGGGAGGGGGATATTTAGCCAAAAACATTCAGTACTTC. Its translation: CASSFYVAGGGYLAKNIQYF.

The chain recombines TRBV29-1 with TRBJ2-7; 10 bases agree with TRBD1. This CDR3 has 14 amino acids. Germline loops: CDR1 SQVTM, CDR2 ANQGSEA. V trimming: 5 bases; J trimming: 6 bases; junction bases outside the gene matches: 10. CDR3: CSVSPGQGLGEQYF. CDR3 nucleotide sequence: TGCAGCGTTTCCCCGGGACAGGGGCTCGGCGAGCAGTACTTC.